The rows below give T cell receptor beta chains drawn from one sample of a study of spatial heterogeneity in lung cancer. Each CDR3 protein is one row after TCRdb ran MiXCR on the 5' RACE reads. The data show 8,000 or so distinct CDR3 sequences, with roughly a tenth seen just once and about 9.3% held by the top ten. The sequencing here drew on lung tumor tissue, taken at surgery. These receptors were taken from a male donor with early-stage non-small cell lung cancer. Each CDR3 is given with its conserved first and last residue. Each record gives: CDR3 length, V gene, CDR3 protein.

length: 14
V: TRBV6-1
CDR3: CASSTPGRYYEQYF

length: 14
V: TRBV7-2
CDR3: CASSPRTGGAEAFF

length: 18
V: TRBV18
CDR3: CASSPKSPGQGNTGELFF

length: 16
V: TRBV7-2
CDR3: CASSLAAGGARDTQYF

length: 17
V: TRBV7-9
CDR3: CASSLATSGASGNTIYF

length: 16
V: TRBV20-1
CDR3: CSARNQQGASSYGYTF

length: 12
V: TRBV6-2/TRBV6-3
CDR3: CASQGPGETQYF

length: 16
V: TRBV28
CDR3: CASSPPGADSGNTIYF

length: 15
V: TRBV7-3
CDR3: CASSLKGSSYNEQFF

length: 15
V: TRBV2
CDR3: CASRYSDANTGELFF

length: 16
V: TRBV12-5
CDR3: CASGLSPAGGPDTQYF

length: 16
V: TRBV15
CDR3: CATSGGGTETNYGYTF

length: 13
V: TRBV9
CDR3: CASSPRLADTQYF

length: 15
V: TRBV19
CDR3: CASSMIDRGGNIQYF

length: 13
V: TRBV25-1
CDR3: CASSGTVTYEQFF

length: 16
V: TRBV7-3
CDR3: CASSRGGGRTYNEQFF

length: 15
V: TRBV6-1
CDR3: CASSEGVRGNQPQHF

length: 17
V: TRBV5-1
CDR3: CASSLAYERSGNSPLHF

length: 17
V: TRBV7-9
CDR3: CASSSGIGQGSYNEQFF

length: 14
V: TRBV28
CDR3: CASSPGTVDDGYTF

length: 14
V: TRBV21-1
CDR3: CASSNYGGNQPQHF

length: 13
V: TRBV7-3
CDR3: CASSLNKGAEAFF

length: 14
V: TRBV5-5
CDR3: CASSLETVNQPQHF

length: 14
V: TRBV20-1
CDR3: CSAEPPGDGTEAFF

length: 16
V: TRBV27
CDR3: CASSLFVSSSYNEQFF

length: 12
V: TRBV19
CDR3: CASRSGNQPQHF

length: 16
V: TRBV11-2
CDR3: CASSLSGAGVTYEQYF

length: 14
V: TRBV7-2
CDR3: CASSLERGGYEQYF

length: 16
V: TRBV6-2/TRBV6-3
CDR3: CASSSRLAGTTGELFF